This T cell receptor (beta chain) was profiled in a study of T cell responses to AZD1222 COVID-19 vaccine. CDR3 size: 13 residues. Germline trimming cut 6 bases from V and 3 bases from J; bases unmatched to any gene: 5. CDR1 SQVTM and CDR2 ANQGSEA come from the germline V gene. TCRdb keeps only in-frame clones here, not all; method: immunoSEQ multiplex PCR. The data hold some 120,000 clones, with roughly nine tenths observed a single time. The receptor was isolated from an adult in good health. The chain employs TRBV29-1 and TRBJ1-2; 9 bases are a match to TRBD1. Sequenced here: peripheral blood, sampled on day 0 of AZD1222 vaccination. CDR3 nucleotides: TGCAGCGTCGGGGGACAGGGCCACTATGGCTACACCTTC. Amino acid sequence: CSVGGQGHYGYTF.